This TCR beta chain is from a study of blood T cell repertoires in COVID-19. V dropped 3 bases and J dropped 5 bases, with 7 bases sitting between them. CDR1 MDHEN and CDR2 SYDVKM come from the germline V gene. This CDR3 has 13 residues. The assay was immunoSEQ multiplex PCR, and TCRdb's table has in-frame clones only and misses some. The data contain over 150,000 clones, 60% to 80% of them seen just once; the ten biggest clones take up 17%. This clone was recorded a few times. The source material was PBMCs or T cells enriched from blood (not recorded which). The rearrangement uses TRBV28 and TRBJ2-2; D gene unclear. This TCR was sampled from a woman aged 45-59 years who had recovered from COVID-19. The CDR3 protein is CASSLPATGELFF. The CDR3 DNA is TGTGCCAGCAGTTTGCCCGCGACCGGGGAGCTGTTTTTT.